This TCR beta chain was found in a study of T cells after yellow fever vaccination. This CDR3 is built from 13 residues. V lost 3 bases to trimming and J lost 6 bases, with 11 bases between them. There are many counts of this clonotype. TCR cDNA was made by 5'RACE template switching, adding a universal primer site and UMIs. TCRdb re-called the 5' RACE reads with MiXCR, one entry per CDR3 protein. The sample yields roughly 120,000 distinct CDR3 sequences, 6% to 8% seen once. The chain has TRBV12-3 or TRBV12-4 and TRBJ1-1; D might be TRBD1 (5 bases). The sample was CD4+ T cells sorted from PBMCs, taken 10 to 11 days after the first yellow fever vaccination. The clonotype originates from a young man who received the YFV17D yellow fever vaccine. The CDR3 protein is CASSFVRVAEAFF. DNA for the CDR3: TGTGCCAGCAGTTTCGTCAGGGTGGCTGAAGCTTTCTTT.